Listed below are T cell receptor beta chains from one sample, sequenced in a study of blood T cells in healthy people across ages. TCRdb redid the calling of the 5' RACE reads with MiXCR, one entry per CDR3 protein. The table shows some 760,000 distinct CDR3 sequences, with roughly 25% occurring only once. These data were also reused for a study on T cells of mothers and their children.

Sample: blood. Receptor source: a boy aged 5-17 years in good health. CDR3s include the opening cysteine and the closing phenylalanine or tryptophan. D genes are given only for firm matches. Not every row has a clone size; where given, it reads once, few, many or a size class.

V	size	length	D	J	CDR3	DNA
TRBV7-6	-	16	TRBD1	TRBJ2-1	CASSLEGDRVSNEQFF	TGTGCCAGCAGCTTAGAAGGGGACAGGGTCAGCAATGAGCAGTTCTTC
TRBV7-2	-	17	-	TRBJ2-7	CASSLGGTGKGSGEQYF	TGTGCCAGCAGCTTAGGCGGCACAGGGAAGGGGTCGGGGGAGCAGTACTTC
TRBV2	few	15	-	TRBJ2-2	CASTALAANTGELFF	TGTGCCAGCACCGCTCTAGCAGCGAACACCGGGGAGCTGTTTTTT
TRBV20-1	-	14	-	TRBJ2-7	CSARAQGQIYEQYF	TGCAGTGCTAGAGCACAGGGCCAAATCTACGAGCAGTACTTC
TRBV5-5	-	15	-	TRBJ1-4	CASSLWASENEKLFF	TGTGCCAGCAGCCTGTGGGCCAGCGAGAATGAAAAACTGTTTTTT
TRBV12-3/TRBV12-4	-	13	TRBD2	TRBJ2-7	CASRQSGTHEQYF	TGTGCCAGCAGACAAAGCGGGACGCACGAGCAGTACTTC
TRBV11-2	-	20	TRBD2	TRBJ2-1	CASSLVGIAGGGPNYDEQFF	TGTGCCAGCAGCTTAGTCGGCATAGCGGGAGGGGGCCCGAATTACGATGAGCAGTTCTTC
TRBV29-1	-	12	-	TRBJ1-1	CSVVGSLTEAFF	TGCAGCGTTGTAGGCAGCCTCACTGAAGCTTTCTTT
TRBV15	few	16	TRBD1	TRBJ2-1	CATSASGTGAYNEQFF	TGTGCCACCAGCGCATCCGGGACAGGGGCTTACAATGAGCAGTTCTTC
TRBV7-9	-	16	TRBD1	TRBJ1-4	CASSSLGTGTNEKLFF	TGTGCCAGCAGCTCGCTAGGGACAGGAACGAATGAAAAACTGTTTTTT
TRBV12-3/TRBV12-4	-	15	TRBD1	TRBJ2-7	CASSLQQGTIYEQYF	TGTGCCAGCAGTTTACAACAGGGGACGATCTACGAGCAGTACTTC
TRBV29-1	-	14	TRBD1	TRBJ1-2	CSVGYRGFLGGYTF	TGCAGCGTAGGGTACAGGGGATTCTTAGGTGGTTACACCTTC
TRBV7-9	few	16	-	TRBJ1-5	CASNLGTGWAGQPQHF	TGTGCCAGCAACTTAGGAACAGGTTGGGCGGGGCAGCCCCAGCATTTT
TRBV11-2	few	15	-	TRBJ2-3	CASSLAPQGVDTQYF	TGTGCCAGCAGCTTAGCCCCCCAAGGGGTGGATACGCAGTATTTT
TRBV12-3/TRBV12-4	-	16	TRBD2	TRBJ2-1	CASSIAGGSAYNEQFF	TGTGCCAGCAGTATAGCGGGGGGGTCCGCCTACAATGAGCAGTTCTTC
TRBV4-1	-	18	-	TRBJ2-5	CASSQDPPSEGYQETQYF	TGCGCCAGCAGCCAAGATCCGCCTAGCGAGGGTTATCAAGAGACCCAGTACTTC
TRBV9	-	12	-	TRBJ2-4	CARQGAKNIQYF	TGTGCCAGACAGGGAGCCAAAAACATTCAGTACTTC
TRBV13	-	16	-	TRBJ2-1	CASSLGQGERYNEQFF	TGTGCCAGCAGCTTAGGCCAGGGCGAGAGGTACAATGAGCAGTTCTTC
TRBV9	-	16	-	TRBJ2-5	CASSVALDPSQGDQYF	TGTGCCAGCAGCGTAGCTCTGGACCCGAGTCAAGGGGACCAGTACTTC
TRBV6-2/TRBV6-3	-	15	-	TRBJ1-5	CASRHPGGSNQPQHF	TGTGCCAGCAGACACCCAGGCGGTAGCAATCAGCCCCAGCATTTT
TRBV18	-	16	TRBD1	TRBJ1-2	CASSRRTGNNDGGYTF	TGTGCCAGCTCGCGACGGACAGGGAACAACGACGGCGGCTACACCTTC
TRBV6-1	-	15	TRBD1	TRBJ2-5	CASSTGQGRKETQYF	TGTGCCAGCAGTACGGGACAGGGGCGAAAAGAGACCCAGTACTTC
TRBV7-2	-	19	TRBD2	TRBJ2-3	CASSWTLISGEIHSDTQYF	TGTGCCAGCAGCTGGACTTTAATTAGCGGGGAGATACACTCAGATACGCAGTATTTT
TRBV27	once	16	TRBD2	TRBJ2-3	CASSLTGTSPTDTQYF	TGTGCCAGCAGTTTAACCGGGACTAGCCCCACAGATACGCAGTATTTT
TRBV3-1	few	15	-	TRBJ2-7	CASSRTRDATYEQYF	TGTGCCAGCAGCCGAACTAGGGACGCCACCTACGAGCAGTACTTC
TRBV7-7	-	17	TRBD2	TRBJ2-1	CASSLGRAGGLYNEQFF	TGTGCTAGCAGCTTAGGGCGCGCGGGAGGACTATACAATGAGCAGTTCTTC
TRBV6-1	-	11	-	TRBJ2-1	CASIWGVEQFF	TGTGCCAGCATATGGGGGGTGGAGCAGTTCTTC
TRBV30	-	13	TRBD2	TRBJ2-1	CASSSGGANEQFF	TGTGCCTCCTCTAGCGGGGGGGCAAATGAGCAGTTCTTC
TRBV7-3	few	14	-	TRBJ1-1	CASSLTASGTEAFF	TGTGCCAGCAGCTTAACCGCCTCGGGCACTGAAGCTTTCTTT
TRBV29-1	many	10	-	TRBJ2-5	CSVLGETQYF	TGCAGCGTTTTGGGAGAGACCCAGTACTTC
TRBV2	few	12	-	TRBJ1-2	CASRLATYGYTF	TGTGCCAGCAGGTTGGCGACGTATGGCTACACCTTC